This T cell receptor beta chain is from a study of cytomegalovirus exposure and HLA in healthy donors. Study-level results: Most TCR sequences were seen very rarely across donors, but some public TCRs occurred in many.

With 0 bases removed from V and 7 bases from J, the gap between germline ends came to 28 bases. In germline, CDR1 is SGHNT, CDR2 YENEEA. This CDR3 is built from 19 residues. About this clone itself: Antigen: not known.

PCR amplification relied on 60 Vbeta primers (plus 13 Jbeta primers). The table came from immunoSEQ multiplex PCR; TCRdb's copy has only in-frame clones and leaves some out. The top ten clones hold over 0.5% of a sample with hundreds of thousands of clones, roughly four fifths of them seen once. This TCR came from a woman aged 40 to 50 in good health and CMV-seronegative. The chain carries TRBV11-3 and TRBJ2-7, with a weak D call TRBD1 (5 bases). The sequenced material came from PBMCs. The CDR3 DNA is TGTGCCAGCAGCTTAGATCTCGGGCTCTCCGGCAGGACAACGGGTGAGCAGTACTTC. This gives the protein CASSLDLGLSGRTTGEQYF.